The entry below gives a single T cell receptor beta chain sequence along with its context. J lost 4 bases, V lost 4 bases, and 16 bases had no gene match. The CDR3 extends over 17 amino acids. Germline loops: CDR1 SGDLS, CDR2 YYNGEE. These data originate in a study of blood T cell repertoires in COVID-19. Study-wide context: There were acute and convalescent COVID-19 samples, and they came from the United States, Italy and Spain.

In the study's own analysis: Amplification of reference gene primers was used by the study to estimate nucleated cell counts. Profiled with immunoSEQ multiplex PCR; TCRdb holds only in-frame clones, not every one. For V, J and clone size, that table is used; D and trimming come from the DNA. The table includes more than 65,000 clones, around 91% detected once. This clonotype was obtained from a human donor in a cohort sampled during active COVID-19. The sequencing sample was made of peripheral blood. The gene calls are TRBV9 and TRBJ1-1; TRBD1 matches 7 bases. This chain's CDR3 is CASSPRTGRDGGTEAFF. CDR3 DNA sequence: TGTGCCAGCAGCCCCCGGACAGGTAGAGATGGTGGCACTGAAGCTTTCTTT.